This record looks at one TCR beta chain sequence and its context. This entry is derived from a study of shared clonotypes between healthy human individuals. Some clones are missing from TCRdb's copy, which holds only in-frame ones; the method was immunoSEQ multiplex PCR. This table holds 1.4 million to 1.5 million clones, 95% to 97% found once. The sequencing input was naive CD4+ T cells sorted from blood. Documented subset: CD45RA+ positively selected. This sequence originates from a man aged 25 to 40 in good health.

The CDR3 DNA reads TGTGCCAGCAGCCATGAGCGGGGGAGCTCGGTAATCTATGGCTACACCTTC. This codes for CASSHERGSSVIYGYTF. This chain links TRBV7-2 with TRBJ1-2, with D possibly being TRBD1 (5 bases). The CDR3 runs to 17 residues. V dropped 5 bases and J dropped 4 bases, with 23 bases sitting between them. Germline CDR1 SGHTA, CDR2 FQGNSA.